This passage covers 14 T cell receptor beta chains from one sample sequenced in a study of blood T cells in healthy people across ages. Next came a second PCR, run for about 7 to 12 cycles, which used a sample-barcoded 5' primer along with a J-beta primer mix. TCRdb itself ran the 5' RACE reads through MiXCR, one entry per CDR3 protein. This table has more than 650,000 distinct CDR3 sequences, under 30% appearing once. The same specimen was also included in a second study, on T cells of mothers and their children.

Sequences were obtained from blood. All receptors come from a boy younger than 18 in good health.

The chain employs TRBV29-1 and TRBJ2-7, with D possibly TRBD1 on 6 matching bases. With 7 bases removed from V and 2 bases from J, the gap between germline ends came to 15 bases. CDR3 length: 13 residues. The germline V gene has CDR1 SQVTM and CDR2 ANQGSEA. CDR3 DNA: TGCAGCGCCAAACAGGGAAGGGCCTACGAGCAGTACTTC. It yields the protein CSAKQGRAYEQYF.

This clonotype was observed a few times. The chain recombines TRBV5-1 with TRBJ2-5; tentatively, D is TRBD2 (5 bases). The V gene's germline CDR1 is SGHRS and CDR2 YFSETQ. Trimming stripped 3 bases from V and 7 bases from J, with 10 bases between. The CDR3 has 12 residues. CDR3 sequence (DNA): TGCGCCAGCAGCTACGAGGGCCGGACCCAGTACTTC. This codes for CASSYEGRTQYF.

A few counts support this clonotype. V and J are TRBV20-1 and TRBJ1-1; the D gene is possibly TRBD1 (6 bases). With 1 base removed from V and 2 bases from J, the gap between germline ends came to 20 bases. The CDR3 extends over 17 amino acids. Germline V gene sequence: CDR1 DFQATT, CDR2 SNEGSKA (reference sequence). The CDR3 DNA follows: TGCAGTGCTAGAGCTTGGGAAGGGGGGATGAGAAACACTGAAGCTTTCTTT. This sequence encodes CSARAWEGGMRNTEAFF.

This clonotype showed up just a few times. The chain recombines TRBV29-1 with TRBJ2-3, with 8 positions matching TRBD1. With 6 bases clipped from V and 4 bases from J, the junction kept 9 bases outside the gene matches. Looked up from germline, CDR1 is SQVTM and CDR2 is ANQGSEA. The CDR3 length is 14 residues. CDR3 residues: CSVVGQGGPDTQYF. The CDR3 DNA follows: TGCAGCGTGGTTGGACAGGGCGGGCCAGATACGCAGTATTTT.

The chain recombines TRBV5-1 with TRBJ2-1, with 9 bases identical to TRBD2. There are 16 residues in the CDR3. After removal of 4 bases from V and 5 bases from J, the junction contained 10 bases not matched to a gene. The germline V gene has CDR1 SGHRS and CDR2 YFSETQ. In DNA form, the CDR3 reads TGCGCCAGCAGCCCCCATGCGGCGGGGGGGAACAATGAGCAGTTCTTC. Translation: CASSPHAAGGNNEQFF.

The V and J genes are TRBV30 and TRBJ1-5; possible D gene TRBD1, 5 bases. Germline values: CDR1 GTSNPN, CDR2 SVGIG (reference sequence). Trimming shortened V by 5 bases and J by 7 bases, and 9 bases separated the two germline ends. The CDR3 consists of 11 residues. CDR3 loop: CAWGGGQPQHF. The CDR3 coding sequence is TGTGCCTGGGGGGGAGGACAGCCCCAGCATTTT.

The gene calls are TRBV19 and TRBJ2-1; D is tentatively TRBD1 or TRBD2 (5 bases each). This CDR3 has 14 residues. Germline V gene lookup returns CDR1 LNHDA and CDR2 SQIVND (reference sequence). Trimming pared 3 bases from V and 4 bases from J, leaving 10 bases between. CDR3: CASSMRGPYNEQFF. CDR3 coding DNA: TGTGCCAGTAGTATGAGGGGACCGTACAATGAGCAGTTCTTC.

This clonotype was counted a few times. The V and J genes are TRBV7-9 and TRBJ1-2; a weak D match, TRBD1 (5 bases). The germline gives CDR1 SEHNR, CDR2 FQNEAQ (reference sequence). Deletions cut 9 bases from V and 8 bases from J, with 7 bases between. This CDR3 has 9 residues. CDR3 amino acids: CASGGGYTF. The CDR3 nucleotides read TGTGCCAGTGGGGGAGGCTACACCTTC.

In its sample, this clonotype was seen a few times. This chain connects TRBV5-1 to TRBJ1-4, with 8 bases fitting TRBD1. The V gene's germline CDR1 is SGHRS and CDR2 YFSETQ. The CDR3 consists of 14 residues. With 4 bases clipped from V and 11 bases from J, the junction kept 10 bases outside the gene matches. Written as DNA, the CDR3 is TGCGCCAGCAGCGAAGGACAGGGCGAGAGGAAACTGTTTTTT. Translated, it gives CASSEGQGERKLFF.

V is TRBV6-1 and J is TRBJ1-5; 9 bases align to TRBD1. Germline CDR1 is MNHNS and CDR2 is SASEGT. Losses at the gene ends were 10 bases for V and 9 bases for J; bases not matched to a gene: 7. The CDR3 is made up of 12 amino acids. Written as DNA, the CDR3 is TGTGCCACTAGACAGGGGGATCGGCCCCAGCATTTT. Translated, it gives CATRQGDRPQHF.

This clonotype was picked up a small number of times. The chain carries TRBV5-1 and TRBJ2-5, with D perhaps matching TRBD2 (6 bases). The germline gives CDR1 SGHRS, CDR2 YFSETQ. V gave up 7 bases and J gave up 3 bases, with 10 bases separating them. The CDR3 runs to 12 residues. CDR3 nucleotides: TGCGCCAGCTGGCGCGGGGAAGAGACCCAGTACTTC. Translated: CASWRGEETQYF.

This clonotype showed up just a few times. The rearrangement uses TRBV9 and TRBJ2-1; TRBD2 aligns across 11 bases. The ends lost 0 bases at V and 4 bases at J; junction bases unmatched: 3. The germline V gene encodes CDR1 SGDLS and CDR2 YYNGEE. This CDR3 contains 16 residues. The CDR3 region has the DNA TGTGCCAGCAGCGTAGGGTTAGCGGGGGGGTACAATGAGCAGTTCTTC. The encoded protein is CASSVGLAGGYNEQFF.

The V gene is TRBV5-1, the J gene TRBJ2-7, with D possibly being TRBD1 (5 bases). Judging by the DNA end, TRBJ2-1 fits better; the J call may be wrong. Germline CDR1 and CDR2: SGHRS and YFSETQ. The CDR3 contains 13 residues. CDR3 DNA: TGCGCCAGCAGCTTGCAGGGTCGCAATGAGCAGTTCTTC. It specifies CASSLQGRNEQFF.

This clonotype has ten or more counts. The chain uses TRBV4-1 and TRBJ2-2; D is unclear. Per germline, CDR1 MGHRA and CDR2 YSYEKL. This CDR3 has 16 residues. V gave up 1 base and J gave up 1 base, with 10 bases separating them. The CDR3 DNA is TGCGCCAGCAGCCAAGGGGCTAGGCTGAACACCGGGGAGCTGTTTTTT. Translating it yields CASSQGARLNTGELFF.